The next 13 T cell receptor beta chains were all read from a single sample in a study of cytomegalovirus exposure and HLA in healthy donors. A multiplex PCR was run with 60 Vbeta primers and 13 Jbeta primers. Only in-frame clones appear in the TCRdb table, and some are missing; sequencing was by immunoSEQ multiplex PCR. The sample has 150,000 or so clones, roughly 79% seen once; the top ten hold approximately 1.5%. Sample: PBMCs. These receptors originate from a man younger than 40 in good health and CMV-seropositive.

The rearrangement joins TRBV9 to TRBJ2-1, with 7 bases that match TRBD2. The V and J ends lost 1 base and 0 bases, in that order; junction bases with no gene match: 10. In germline, CDR1 is SGDLS, CDR2 YYNGEE. The CDR3 spans 18 residues. The CDR3 nucleotides are TGTGCCAGCAGCGTATATGGGGGAGGGCCTCCCTCCTACAATGAGCAGTTCTTC. It yields the protein CASSVYGGGPPSYNEQFF.

The chain carries TRBV4-1 and TRBJ2-5; TRBD2 might be the D (5 bases). The last part of the DNA fits TRBJ2-7 better; the J call may be wrong. The CDR3 covers 13 residues. Germline V CDR1 and CDR2: MGHRA, YSYEKL. Written as DNA, the CDR3 is TGCGCCAGCAGCCACTCTGGAGGTGACGAGCAGTACTTC. Its translation: CASSHSGGDEQYF.

The chain uses TRBV18 and TRBJ2-3; D is possibly TRBD2 (6 bases). Trimming removed 9 bases at V and 1 base at J, with 11 bases between. The germline CDR1 and CDR2 sequences are KGHSH and LQKENI. CDR3 length: 13 residues. Written as DNA, the CDR3 is TGTGCCAGTTACGGGAGCGGCACAGATACGCAGTATTTT. This translates into CASYGSGTDTQYF.

The chain joins TRBV14 to TRBJ1-2; TRBD1 aligns across 10 bases. The V gene's germline CDR1 is SGHDN and CDR2 FVKESK. V shed 5 bases and J 4 bases; nucleotides not matched to a gene: 13. This CDR3 is 17 amino acids long. In nucleotides, the CDR3 is TGTGCCAGCAGCAAGGGACAGGGGATAGGAGGTTCCTATGGCTACACCTTC. Translated: CASSKGQGIGGSYGYTF.

In its sample, this clone was seen once. The same CDR3 arises from other DNA sequences in this sample as well. CDR3 in DNA: TGTGCTAGTGGTTTGGGGGGGGGTCAGCCCCAGCATTTT. Translated, it gives CASGLGGGQPQHF. The V gene is TRBV12-5, the J gene TRBJ1-5; tentatively, D is TRBD1 (5 bases). The CDR3 covers 13 residues. Germline V gene lookup returns CDR1 LGHNT and CDR2 FRNRAP. Trimming left V 1 base short and J 6 bases short, with 7 bases between.

This chain uses TRBV6-1 with TRBJ1-2; no firm D call. The germline gives CDR1 MNHNS, CDR2 SASEGT. V lost 5 bases to trimming and J lost 7 bases, with 14 bases between them. CDR3 length: 13 amino acids. CDR3 loop: CASSIDGALGYTF. Here the CDR3 DNA reads TGTGCCAGCAGTATAGACGGAGCACTTGGCTACACCTTC.

The chain joins TRBV28 to TRBJ1-5; D might be TRBD1 (6 bases). This CDR3 has 14 amino acids. Germline V gene sequence: CDR1 MDHEN, CDR2 SYDVKM. V was cut by 5 bases and J by 7 bases, with 15 bases left in between. CDR3 amino acids: CASSLEQGRQPQHF. CDR3 DNA: TGTGCCAGCAGTCTAGAACAGGGTAGACAGCCCCAGCATTTT.

The chain joins TRBV5-1 to TRBJ1-2; perhaps TRBD1 as D (5 bases). This CDR3 contains 16 residues. V was trimmed by 4 bases and J by 0 bases, leaving 16 bases between them. Per germline, CDR1 SGHRS and CDR2 YFSETQ. In nucleotides, the CDR3 is TGCGCCAGCAGCCCCTACGTAGGGGAAGCTAACTATGGCTACACCTTC. This sequence encodes CASSPYVGEANYGYTF.

The gene calls are TRBV9 and TRBJ2-1; 13 bases fit TRBD2. The CDR3 runs 16 residues. Unmatched junction bases numbered 4, after V lost 0 bases and J lost 7 bases. Germline CDR1 and CDR2: SGDLS and YYNGEE. The CDR3 is CASSVEETSGGNEQFF. As DNA, the CDR3 is TGTGCCAGCAGCGTAGAGGAGACTAGCGGGGGGAATGAGCAGTTCTTC.

This chain links TRBV18 with TRBJ2-4, with D possibly matching TRBD2 (6 bases). This CDR3 region has 13 residues. The V end was cut by 1 base, the J end by 8 bases, with 9 bases between. Germline V gene sequence: CDR1 KGHSH, CDR2 LQKENI. The CDR3 spells CASSPRGVDIQYF. The CDR3 bases are TGTGCCAGCTCACCACGGGGGGTCGACATTCAGTACTTC.

The V and J genes are TRBV5-4 and TRBJ2-1; TRBD2 aligns across 8 bases. J lost 3 bases, V lost 3 bases, and 8 bases had no gene match. There are 16 residues in the CDR3. Germline CDR1 SGHNT, CDR2 YYREEE (reference sequence). CDR3 loop: CASSSARGGSYNEQFF. For the CDR3, the DNA is TGTGCCAGCAGCTCGGCTCGGGGGGGGAGCTACAATGAGCAGTTCTTC.

The chain joins TRBV14 to TRBJ2-1; 9 bases map to TRBD2. The V gene end was trimmed by 0 bases and the J gene end by 6 bases; junction bases not matched to a gene: 9. Germline V lookup: CDR1 SGHDN, CDR2 FVKESK. This CDR3 region has 17 residues. The CDR3 nucleotides are TGTGCCAGCAGCCAAGAGTTACTACTAGCGGGTGGCAATGAGCAGTTCTTC. This gives the protein CASSQELLLAGGNEQFF.

The V and J genes are TRBV4-1 and TRBJ2-3, with 8 bases that match TRBD2. The junction had 14 bases not matched to a gene; V was cut back by 4 bases and J by 11 bases. The germline gives CDR1 MGHRA, CDR2 YSYEKL. The CDR3 has 15 amino acids. The CDR3: CASSREVAGTWGQYF. The CDR3 nucleotides are TGCGCCAGCAGCCGCGAGGTAGCGGGAACCTGGGGGCAGTATTTT.